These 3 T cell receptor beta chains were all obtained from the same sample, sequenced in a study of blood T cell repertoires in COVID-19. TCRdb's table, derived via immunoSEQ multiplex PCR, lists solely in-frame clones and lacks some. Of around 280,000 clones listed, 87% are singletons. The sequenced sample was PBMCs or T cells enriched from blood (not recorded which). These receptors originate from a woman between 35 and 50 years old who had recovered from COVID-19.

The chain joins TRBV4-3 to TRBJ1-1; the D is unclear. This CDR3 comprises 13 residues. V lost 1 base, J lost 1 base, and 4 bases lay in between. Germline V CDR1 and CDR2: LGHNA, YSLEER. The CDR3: CASSQVANTEAFF. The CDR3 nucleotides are TGCGCCAGCAGCCAAGTAGCGAACACTGAAGCTTTCTTT.

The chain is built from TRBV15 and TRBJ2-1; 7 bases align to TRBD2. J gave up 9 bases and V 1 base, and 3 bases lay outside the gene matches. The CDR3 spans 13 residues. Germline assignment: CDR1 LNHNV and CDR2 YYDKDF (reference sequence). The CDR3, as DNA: TGTGCCACCAGCAGAGGTGCGGGAGCTGAGCAGTTCTTC. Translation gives CATSRGAGAEQFF.

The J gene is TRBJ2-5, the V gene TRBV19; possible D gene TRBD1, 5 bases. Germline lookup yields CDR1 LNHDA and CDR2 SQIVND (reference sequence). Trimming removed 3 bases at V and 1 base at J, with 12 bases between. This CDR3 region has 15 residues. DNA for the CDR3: TGTGCCAGTAGTATCATTCAGGGATTCCAAGAGACCCAGTACTTC. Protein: CASSIIQGFQETQYF.